These 29 T cell receptor beta chains came from one sample sequenced in a study of T cells and Merkel cell carcinoma outcomes. Assay: immunoSEQ multiplex PCR; the TCRdb copy retains only in-frame clones and omits some. The sample contains 15,000 to 18,000 clones, about 89% of which appear only once. The sample comprised tumor tissue from Merkel cell carcinoma. The receptors here all came from a human donor with Merkel cell carcinoma.

CDR3: CASSSRQTQAEQFF. CDR3 DNA sequence: TGTGCCAGCAGCTCCCGCCAGACTCAAGCTGAGCAGTTCTTC. The chain employs TRBV7-3 and TRBJ2-1; D gene unclear. This CDR3 contains 14 residues. Germline V gives CDR1 SGHTA, CDR2 FQGTGA. V was shortened by 4 bases and J by 9 bases, with 16 bases between the two germline ends.

The chain is built from TRBV2 and TRBJ2-7; no definite D call. V shed 3 bases and J shed 3 bases, with 12 bases lying between them. There are 14 residues in the CDR3. CDR1 and CDR2 from the germline V gene are SNHLY and FYNNEI. CDR3 DNA: TGTGCCAGCAGTGACGACAAAACCAGCTACGAGCAGTACTTC. Encoded protein: CASSDDKTSYEQYF.

This clone was recorded once. The chain recombines TRBV28 with TRBJ2-1; D not resolved. The CDR3 covers 15 residues. The V end was cut by 7 bases, the J end by 5 bases, with 18 bases between. Germline CDR1 is MDHEN and CDR2 is SYDVKM. In DNA, the CDR3 is TGTGCCAGCACCCCTTTGGGAAACCGCCACAATGAGCAGTTCTTC. Translated, it gives CASTPLGNRHNEQFF.

The chain carries TRBV27 and TRBJ1-1; D uncertain. The CDR3 covers 14 residues. Germline CDR1 is MNHEY and CDR2 is SMNVEV (reference sequence). The ends were cut back, 0 bases at V and 0 bases at J, with 5 bases in the middle. Here the CDR3 reads CASSLSGLNTEAFF. CDR3 sequence (DNA): TGTGCCAGCAGTTTATCGGGATTGAACACTGAAGCTTTCTTT.

The V and J genes are TRBV5-1 and TRBJ1-4, with TRBD1 matching over 9 bases. V trimming: 7 bases; J trimming: 10 bases; junction bases outside the gene matches: 14. CDR1 SGHRS and CDR2 YFSETQ come from the germline V gene. CDR3 size: 15 residues. In DNA, the CDR3 is TGCGCCAGCCGCCGGGTCCCGGGACAGGGAGGAAAACTGTTTTTT. This encodes CASRRVPGQGGKLFF.

The rearrangement uses TRBV11-1 and TRBJ2-5, with D possibly TRBD2 on 6 matching bases. The V gene lost 5 bases and the J gene lost 3 bases, with 22 bases spanning the gap. CDR1 and CDR2 from the germline V gene are SGHAT and FQDESV (reference sequence). This CDR3 region has 17 residues. Here the CDR3 DNA reads TGTGCCAGCAGCCTCGGGGACTCGCATACTCGAAAAGAGACCCAGTACTTC. Translating it yields CASSLGDSHTRKETQYF.

The V call is TRBV5-1, the J call TRBJ2-5, with D possibly being TRBD2 (6 bases). The germline CDR1 and CDR2 sequences are SGHRS and YFSETQ. The CDR3 has 15 amino acids. With 4 bases removed from V and 5 bases from J, the gap between germline ends came to 18 bases. For the CDR3, the DNA is TGCGCCAGCAGCCTAAACCCGGGACTCACTGAGACCCAGTACTTC. This encodes CASSLNPGLTETQYF.

The chain carries TRBV6-6 and TRBJ2-4; 7 nucleotides agree with TRBD1. The CDR3 length is 13 residues. V lost 4 bases to trimming and J lost 4 bases; unmatched junction nucleotides: 1. CDR1 is MNHNY and CDR2 is SVGAGI in the germline V gene (reference sequence). Here the CDR3 DNA reads TGTGCCAGCAGTTCGGGACAGAAAAACATTCAGTACTTC. Amino acids: CASSSGQKNIQYF.

The V call is TRBV5-4, the J call TRBJ1-1; no clear D gene. The CDR3 spans 15 residues. CDR1 and CDR2 from the germline V gene are SGHNT and YYREEE (reference sequence). V was cut by 4 bases and J by 1 base, with 14 bases left in between. The CDR3 reads CASSPTDRGNTEAFF. CDR3 nucleotides: TGTGCCAGCAGCCCGACCGACCGCGGGAACACTGAAGCTTTCTTT.

V usage is TRBV2 and J usage is TRBJ1-5; maybe TRBD1 (6 bases). This CDR3 contains 15 residues. V was pared by 9 bases and J by 4 bases, with 19 bases between. Per germline, CDR1 SNHLY and CDR2 FYNNEI. For the CDR3, the DNA is TGTGCCAGTAGGGGTGAGACAGGTCCGAATCAGCCCCAGCATTTT. Translated, it gives CASRGETGPNQPQHF. Looking up the rest from reference TRBV2 and TRBJ1-5 gives the full variable domain: EPEVTQTPSHQVTQMGQEVILRCVPISNHLYFYWYRQILGQKVEFLVSFYNNEISEKSEIFDDQFSVERPDGSNFTLKIRSTKLEDSAMYFCASRGETGPNQPQHFGDGTRLSIL.

This chain links TRBV4-1 with TRBJ1-2, with no clear D. The length of the CDR3 is 11 residues. V lost 0 bases and J lost 14, with 10 bases in between. Per the germline V gene, CDR1 is MGHRA and CDR2 is YSYEKL. CDR3 bases: TGCGCCAGCAGCCAAGAGACGCCCCCAACCTTC. Translation gives CASSQETPPTF.

The chain has TRBV19 and TRBJ1-4; D not resolved. Trimming pared 9 bases from V and 6 bases from J, leaving 17 bases between. Per the germline V gene, CDR1 is LNHDA and CDR2 is SQIVND (reference sequence). The CDR3 consists of 14 residues. The CDR3 sequence: CASFASGGDEKLFF. In DNA, the CDR3 is TGTGCCAGCTTCGCGTCGGGTGGTGATGAAAAACTGTTTTTT.

The chain carries TRBV15 and TRBJ1-5; no firm D call. Trimming left V 1 base short and J 3 bases short, with 13 bases between. The CDR3 loop spans 16 amino acids. Germline V gene lookup returns CDR1 LNHNV and CDR2 YYDKDF (reference sequence). The CDR3 bases are TGTGCCACCAGCAGAGGGAGGGAACTTATCAATCAGCCCCAGCATTTT. Translated, it gives CATSRGRELINQPQHF.

V usage is TRBV30 and J usage is TRBJ2-1; D remains unclear. V shed 0 bases and J shed 7 bases, with 4 bases lying between them. The V gene's germline CDR1 is GTSNPN and CDR2 SVGIG (reference sequence). The CDR3 covers 11 residues. The CDR3 sequence is CAWSVTNEQFF. CDR3 sequence (DNA): TGTGCCTGGAGTGTAACGAATGAGCAGTTCTTC.

This chain uses TRBV7-9 with TRBJ2-7, with 14 nucleotides matching TRBD2. This CDR3 is built from 15 residues. With 4 bases clipped from V and 4 bases from J, the junction kept 3 bases outside the gene matches. The germline gives CDR1 SEHNR, CDR2 FQNEAQ (reference sequence). CDR3 in amino acids: CASSSRTSGGYEQYF. As DNA, the CDR3 is TGTGCCAGCAGCTCCAGGACTAGCGGGGGGTACGAGCAGTACTTC.

V is TRBV2 and J is TRBJ2-3, with TRBD1 matching 9 bases. Germline lookup yields CDR1 SNHLY and CDR2 FYNNEI. With V trimmed by 7 bases and J by 6 bases, 11 bases remained unmatched. The CDR3 runs to 15 residues. The CDR3 here is CASTGQGSPLDTQYF. CDR3 nucleotide sequence: TGTGCCAGCACCGGACAGGGGTCCCCCCTGGATACGCAGTATTTT.

This clone was found a few times. Other DNA sequences in this specimen translate into the identical CDR3. The V gene is TRBV9, the J gene TRBJ2-1, with D perhaps TRBD1 or TRBD2 (7 bases each). The length of the CDR3 is 16 residues. The germline CDR1 and CDR2 sequences are SGDLS and YYNGEE. V lost 0 bases and J lost 2, with 12 bases in between. For the CDR3, the DNA is TGTGCCAGCAGCGTAGGCGGGGGACAGCCCTACAATGAGCAGTTCTTC. Encoded protein: CASSVGGGQPYNEQFF. The full variable domain, its missing parts supplied by reference TRBV9 and TRBJ2-1, is DSGVTQTPKHLITATGQRVTLRCSPRSGDLSVYWYQQSLDQGLQFLIQYYNGEERAKGNILERFSAQQFPDLHSELNLSSLELGDSALYFCASSVGGGQPYNEQFFGPGTRLTVL.

V and J are TRBV25-1 and TRBJ1-2, with a tentative D call TRBD1 (5 bases). Germline CDR1 is MGHDK and CDR2 is SYGVNS. The CDR3 is made up of 13 amino acids. V was clipped by 1 base and J by 2 bases, with 5 bases between them. The CDR3 DNA sequence: TGTGCCAGCAGTGAATGGGGGAACTATGGCTACACCTTC. Translating gives CASSEWGNYGYTF.

This chain connects TRBV6-5 to TRBJ2-3, with D perhaps matching TRBD2 (5 bases). CDR1 and CDR2 (germline): MNHEY, SVGAGI. V was pared by 0 bases and J by 7 bases, with 14 bases between. This CDR3 spans 15 amino acids. DNA for the CDR3: TGTGCCAGCAGTTACTCATACGGGGTCGTATATACGCAGTATTTT. It codes for CASSYSYGVVYTQYF.

The V call is TRBV19, the J call TRBJ2-1; maybe TRBD1 (5 bases). Trimming left V 5 bases short and J 9 bases short, with 11 bases between. The CDR3 consists of 12 residues. CDR1 and CDR2 from the germline V gene are LNHDA and SQIVND (reference sequence). The CDR3 sequence is CASSVQGPEQFF. The CDR3 DNA reads TGTGCCAGTAGTGTCCAGGGTCCTGAGCAGTTCTTC.

About this clone itself: Without the conserved terminal phenylalanine or tryptophan, this CDR3 likely stems from a read error. This sequence joins TRBV6-5 and TRBJ1-3; D is uncertain. The CDR3 totals 15 residues. Trimming took off 6 bases at V and 0 bases at J, with 12 bases between the two ends. The V gene's germline CDR1 is MNHEY and CDR2 SVGAGI. DNA for the CDR3: TGTGCCAGCAGAGGGTCCGGGCCCTCTGGAAACACCATATATGTT. It codes for CASRGSGPSGNTIYV.

The chain couples TRBV4-1 to TRBJ2-5, with 7 bases aligning to TRBD2. The CDR3 extends over 15 amino acids. The J segment lost 5 bases and the V segment lost 1 base, leaving 7 bases of the junction unmatched. The germline gives CDR1 MGHRA, CDR2 YSYEKL. The CDR3: CASSQAGRRGETQYF. The DNA of the CDR3 is TGCGCCAGCAGCCAAGCGGGTCGGCGGGGGGAGACCCAGTACTTC.

Only a few counts were recorded for this clone. This likely reflects a read error, since a far larger clone is one base away. The gene calls are TRBV7-3 and TRBJ1-6; a weak D match, TRBD1 (6 bases). Germline lookup yields CDR1 SGHTA and CDR2 FQGTGA. The CDR3 consists of 15 residues. In nucleotides, the CDR3 is TGTGCCAACAGCTTAGGCCAGGGGCAGGACTCACCCCTCCACTTT. This translates into CANSLGQGQDSPLHF. The variable domain in full, completed from reference TRBV7-3 and TRBJ1-6, reads GAGVSQTPSNKVTEKGKYVELRCDPISGHTALYWYRQSLGQGPEFLIYFQGTGAADDSGLPNDRFFAVRPEGSVSTLKIQRTERGDSAVYLCANSLGQGQDSPLHFGNGTRLTVT.

The chain employs TRBV5-1 and TRBJ2-7, with TRBD1 identical over 9 bases. The V gene's germline CDR1 is SGHRS and CDR2 YFSETQ. CDR3 size: 13 residues. V trimming: 0 bases; J trimming: 7 bases; junction bases outside the gene matches: 2. DNA for the CDR3: TGCGCCAGCAGCTTGGGAGACAGGGGGGAGCAGTACTTC. Protein product: CASSLGDRGEQYF.

The rearrangement joins TRBV11-1 to TRBJ2-1; 10 bases match TRBD2. Germline V gene data show CDR1 as SGHAT and CDR2 as FQDESV (reference sequence). V was clipped by 5 bases and J by 7 bases; unmatched bases: 8. This CDR3 region has 15 residues. The CDR3 DNA reads as TGTGCCAGCAGCCCCCAAGGACTAGCGGCAAATGAGCAGTTCTTC. This translates into CASSPQGLAANEQFF.

J is TRBJ2-1 and V is TRBV4-1, with 8 bases lining up with TRBD2. Unmatched junction bases numbered 6, after V lost 0 bases and J lost 5 bases. The V gene's germline CDR1 is MGHRA and CDR2 YSYEKL. The CDR3 loop spans 16 amino acids. The chain's CDR3 is CASSQDGRGGNNEQFF. CDR3 nucleotide sequence: TGCGCCAGCAGCCAAGATGGACGGGGGGGCAACAATGAGCAGTTCTTC.

V usage is TRBV25-1 and J usage is TRBJ1-2, with 9 bases identical to TRBD1. Germline assignment: CDR1 MGHDK and CDR2 SYGVNS. J lost 6 bases, V lost 4 bases, and 15 bases had no gene match. The CDR3 length is 17 residues. CDR3 region: CASSADLQGASKNGYTF. The CDR3 DNA follows: TGTGCCAGCAGTGCCGATTTACAGGGGGCGTCGAAAAATGGCTACACCTTC.

V and J are TRBV10-3 and TRBJ1-5, with D possibly matching TRBD1 (5 bases). The V end was cut by 3 bases, the J end by 3 bases, with 6 bases between. Per the germline V gene, CDR1 is ENHRY and CDR2 is SYGVKD. The CDR3 is made up of 13 amino acids. The CDR3 loop reads CAISEGDNQPQHF. CDR3 DNA sequence: TGTGCCATCAGTGAAGGGGACAATCAGCCCCAGCATTTT.

This chain links TRBV30 with TRBJ1-4, with TRBD1 identical over 10 bases. The germline V gene has CDR1 GTSNPN and CDR2 SVGIG (reference sequence). The CDR3 has 14 amino acids. With 2 bases clipped from V and 5 bases from J, the junction kept 2 bases outside the gene matches. CDR3 residues: CAWSKGQGNEKLFF. The CDR3 DNA is TGTGCCTGGAGTAAGGGACAGGGGAATGAAAAACTGTTTTTT.